This T cell receptor beta chain emerged from a study of cytomegalovirus exposure and HLA in healthy donors (TCRdb year 2017). Concerning the study at large: An earlier analysis of approximately 640 of the donors reported 250 to 300 Gb of sequence data and about 100 million unique TCR beta sequences from about 200 million T cells. Approximately 310 gigabases of sequencing data and 91 million or so unique TCR sequences made up an early release that covered under 750 HLA-typed donors. Of the 398 genotyped donors, approximately 83% fell in the genetic ancestry cluster associated with self-reported Caucasian donors. The study aimed to test whether signatures of past pathogen exposure could be identified by cataloging public T cell receptors. The study used immunosequencing to profile the T cell repertoires of hundreds of subjects and linked those repertoires to cytomegalovirus serostatus. Along with the approximately 700-subject first cohort, a separate validation cohort of more than 90 different subjects was used. The study combined high-throughput TCR immunosequencing, statistical association of individual TCRs with disease status, and machine learning to predict cytomegalovirus infection status. A later analysis re-examined previously published TCR beta repertoires from more than 650 donors and added high-resolution HLA genotyping to investigate patterns of TCR occurrence. Rather than using new phenotypic data, the later analysis identified candidate immune exposures from TCR beta sequences and from how often those sequences occurred across donors. An earlier analysis of nearly 600 of the donors applied high-throughput TCR beta sequencing to assess whether each TCR beta V gene segment acted as functional or pseudogenic. Alongside the repertoire data, information on donor age, sex, ethnicity and CMV serostatus was compiled. Genome-wide SNP genotypes for about 55% of the roughly 670 donors were used in a later genetic analysis, which treated that subset as a discovery cohort. Every repertoire in the discovery cohort had been generated on one and the same sequencing platform. HLA typing included class I and class II loci at four-digit resolution. The number of donors typed differed by locus, with about 629-640 for A, B, C, DRB1 and DQB1, 522 for DQA1, over 600 for DPA1, and some 440 for DPB1. Four or five DR-DQ haplotypes were handled as single units for association and clustering because linkage in the cohort was strong. Across around 400 genotyped donors of the cohort, an average of approximately 220,000 unique TCR beta nucleotide sequences per donor were sequenced, and approximately 19% of those sequences were non-productive.

The cohort consisted of fewer than 700 healthy bone marrow donors. Cohort members were all nominally healthy when sampled, although unrecorded immune exposures were likely present. The donor tested CMV seropositive and was one of the 289 seropositive cohort members. A peripheral blood sample was provided by each donor, and peripheral blood mononuclear cells were used for TCR beta sequencing. The Qiagen DNeasy Blood Extraction Kit was used to extract genomic DNA from the blood cell samples. What the research found in general, with its limitations: In the study, roughly 160 TCR beta chains were listed as associated with cytomegalovirus. Broadly in line with IMGT annotations, most TCR beta V segments showed up in productive rearrangements about 87% or about 30% of the time in an earlier analysis of 587 of the donors. A few of the identified cytomegalovirus-associated TCR beta chains were confirmed in vitro to be specific for cytomegalovirus antigens. A later analysis associated 15,000 to 20,000 TCR beta sequences with specific HLA alleles at a false discovery rate of 0.05. A later analysis reported that several top co-occurrence clusters appeared linked to parvovirus B19, influenza, CMV and Epstein-Barr virus. V-gene and J-gene trimming of TCR beta chains was associated with a missense DCLRE1C variant in a later genetic analysis, and the association was replicated in an independent cohort. Because HLA typing was missing for some donors at each locus, association tests included only the typed subset. The earlier analysis of about 600 of the donors excluded approximately 15 rarely observed V segments, including chromosome 9 orphons, because counts were too low. The 87-base-pair reads could not distinguish some IMGT-functional V segments, including TRBV6-2 and TRBV6-3, so those segments were excluded. The presence/absence analyses assumed that sequencing depth was roughly uniform across donors, and that assumption may not be true. A further reported finding was that TCR beta sequences accurately predicted the HLA-A and HLA-B alleles for most subjects in the first cohort. A cluster of highly shared sequence variants was judged likely to be a technical artifact of the sequencing pipeline. In a later analysis, the rate of TCR association differed among HLA loci, with DRB1 alleles having the most associated TCRs and HLA-C alleles having the fewest. Most TCR sequences were observed very rarely across donors, whereas some public TCRs were present in many individuals. According to a later genetic analysis, donors in an Asian-associated ancestry cluster had fewer N-insertions in productive TCRs than the approximately 630-donor mean. Linkage disequilibrium might explain the correlated functional status among segregating V segments, but an unknown experimental factor could not be excluded. The authors suggested that the approach could potentially be extended to other disease states and immunological phenotypes. This cohort had only TCR beta chains sequenced, and the lack of alpha or paired-chain data limited which features could be detected. When HLA alleles, especially DR and DQ, strongly co-occurred, TCR associations were difficult to assign to individual alleles. A later analysis found that HLA-associated TCR beta chains were more clonally expanded and had lower generation probabilities than equally common non-associated chains. In a later analysis, most CMV-associated TCR beta chains were found to appear HLA-restricted, with HLA associations seemingly driven largely by CMV exposure. In both the original and validation cohorts, the classifier was reported to diagnose cytomegalovirus status with high specificity and sensitivity. Immune exposure information for the cohort was limited to CMV serostatus.

At the junction V is shortened by 2 bases and J by 1 base, with 3 bases in between. The CDR3 numbers 12 residues from cysteine through phenylalanine. The kept DNA is CDR3 alone, 36 bases in frame from the first base. Looking up the germline V gene yields CDR1 SNHLY and CDR2 FYNNEI. The library was generated by the immunoSEQ multiplex PCR assay. The multiplex PCR relied on a mix of 60 forward primers for TCR Vbeta segments and 13 reverse primers for TCR Jbeta segments. The CDR3 region of rearranged TCR beta genes was amplified from genomic DNA with a multiplex PCR assay. The Illumina HiSeq System was used to sequence the amplified TCR beta libraries as 87-base-pair reads. In the source study's methods: Across the 670 or so repertoires, a later analysis counted approximately 83 million unique TCR beta chains, some 11 million of which were shared by at least two donors. Raw reads were error-corrected and collapsed into unique sequences with a nearest-neighbor algorithm that merged closely related sequences to remove PCR and sequencing errors. CDR3 sequences were aligned to IMGT reference sequences to assign V, D and J gene segments. For a sequence to be retained, a match of at least six nucleotides to both a V gene segment and a J gene segment was required. A rearrangement was called productive if the CDR3 had no stop codons and remained in frame with V and J, and every other rearrangement was called non-productive. Following IMGT convention, CDR3 was defined as the stretch from the second conserved V-encoded cysteine to the conserved J-encoded phenylalanine. Sequences without an unambiguous match to a single V gene segment were excluded from the earlier analysis of approximately 600 of the donors. In an earlier analysis of 450 to 750 of the donors, a V segment was called functional when productive rearrangements were above 56.7%, and segregating when the standard deviation between donors exceeded 5%. To diagnose cytomegalovirus status from the catalog of TCR beta chain sequences, a statistical classification framework was built. In a later analysis, TCR nucleotide sequences were compared against IMGT/GENE-DB human TR gene sequences so that V and J genes could be assigned. A later analysis assigned CDR3 sequences and most-parsimonious VDJ recombination scenarios with the TCRdist pipeline. In a later analysis, each TCR beta chain was defined by its CDR3 amino acid sequence together with its V-gene family, and reads without a unique V-gene family were excluded. A later analysis removed over 500 highly shared, low-generation-probability nucleotide sequences to deal with suspected cross-contamination and a sequencing artifact. In a later analysis, a clonal expansion index for each public chain was calculated from normalized within-repertoire ranks of inferred template counts. Generation probabilities in a later analysis came from a VDJ recombination model fitted to out-of-frame rearrangements, and those results were checked against IGoR. Hypergeometric tests were used in a later analysis to score TCR-TCR, TCR-HLA and TCR-CMV co-occurrence, with a repertoire-size bias correction applied to the TCR pairs. A later analysis estimated false discovery rates by permuting HLA or CMV assignments 20 times. A later analysis grouped co-occurring TCRs with DBSCAN, adding TCRdist sequence similarity when clustering within HLA-allele-positive subsets. Co-occurrence clustering excluded repertoires with fewer than 30,000 or more than 120,000 public chains, plus five with anomalous nucleotide sharing. This immuneACCESS table, as held by TCRdb, lists in-frame sequences with V and J called but not all clones. Of the missing ones, under half trace to an unresolved V gene in checked studies; the others have no known cause. The D gene and trimming were derived from the DNA, and the V and J assignments and clone size from that table. The sample table records about 110,000 clones; about 80% of these occur just once. The top ten clonotypes cover less than 9.5% of the sample.

This clone has just a few counts. What antigen it recognizes has not been identified. No clone much larger than this one lies a single base away; base qualities are absent. This receptor was obtained from a woman in her 50s in good health and CMV-seropositive. The rearrangement combines TRBV2 with TRBJ2-7; too little of a D gene remains to name it. The sample taken for sequencing was PBMCs. The DNA is TGTGCCAGCAGTGAACGGTCCTACGAGCAGTACTTC. Its translation is CASSERSYEQYF.